The source of this TCR beta chain is a study of shared clonotypes between healthy human individuals. All participating donors were Caucasian adults from Nashville, Tennessee. Profiling relied on immunoSEQ multiplex PCR, and the TCRdb table lists in-frame clones only, not all of them. Of 470,000 or so clones listed, approximately 84% are singletons. Germline loops: CDR1 LNHNV, CDR2 YYDKDF (reference sequence). The CDR3 contains 17 residues. The chain couples TRBV15 to TRBJ2-5; possible D gene TRBD1, 5 bases. The J call is uncertain, as TRBJ2-7 better fits the DNA end. Sequenced sample: PBMCs. The sequence was obtained from a woman in her forties in good health. Some clones in this sample may be carry-over from other donors' samples. In DNA, the CDR3 is TGTGCCACCAGTCCTAACCCCCCAGGGTACAACTCCTACGAGCAGTACTTC. Its protein product is CATSPNPPGYNSYEQYF.